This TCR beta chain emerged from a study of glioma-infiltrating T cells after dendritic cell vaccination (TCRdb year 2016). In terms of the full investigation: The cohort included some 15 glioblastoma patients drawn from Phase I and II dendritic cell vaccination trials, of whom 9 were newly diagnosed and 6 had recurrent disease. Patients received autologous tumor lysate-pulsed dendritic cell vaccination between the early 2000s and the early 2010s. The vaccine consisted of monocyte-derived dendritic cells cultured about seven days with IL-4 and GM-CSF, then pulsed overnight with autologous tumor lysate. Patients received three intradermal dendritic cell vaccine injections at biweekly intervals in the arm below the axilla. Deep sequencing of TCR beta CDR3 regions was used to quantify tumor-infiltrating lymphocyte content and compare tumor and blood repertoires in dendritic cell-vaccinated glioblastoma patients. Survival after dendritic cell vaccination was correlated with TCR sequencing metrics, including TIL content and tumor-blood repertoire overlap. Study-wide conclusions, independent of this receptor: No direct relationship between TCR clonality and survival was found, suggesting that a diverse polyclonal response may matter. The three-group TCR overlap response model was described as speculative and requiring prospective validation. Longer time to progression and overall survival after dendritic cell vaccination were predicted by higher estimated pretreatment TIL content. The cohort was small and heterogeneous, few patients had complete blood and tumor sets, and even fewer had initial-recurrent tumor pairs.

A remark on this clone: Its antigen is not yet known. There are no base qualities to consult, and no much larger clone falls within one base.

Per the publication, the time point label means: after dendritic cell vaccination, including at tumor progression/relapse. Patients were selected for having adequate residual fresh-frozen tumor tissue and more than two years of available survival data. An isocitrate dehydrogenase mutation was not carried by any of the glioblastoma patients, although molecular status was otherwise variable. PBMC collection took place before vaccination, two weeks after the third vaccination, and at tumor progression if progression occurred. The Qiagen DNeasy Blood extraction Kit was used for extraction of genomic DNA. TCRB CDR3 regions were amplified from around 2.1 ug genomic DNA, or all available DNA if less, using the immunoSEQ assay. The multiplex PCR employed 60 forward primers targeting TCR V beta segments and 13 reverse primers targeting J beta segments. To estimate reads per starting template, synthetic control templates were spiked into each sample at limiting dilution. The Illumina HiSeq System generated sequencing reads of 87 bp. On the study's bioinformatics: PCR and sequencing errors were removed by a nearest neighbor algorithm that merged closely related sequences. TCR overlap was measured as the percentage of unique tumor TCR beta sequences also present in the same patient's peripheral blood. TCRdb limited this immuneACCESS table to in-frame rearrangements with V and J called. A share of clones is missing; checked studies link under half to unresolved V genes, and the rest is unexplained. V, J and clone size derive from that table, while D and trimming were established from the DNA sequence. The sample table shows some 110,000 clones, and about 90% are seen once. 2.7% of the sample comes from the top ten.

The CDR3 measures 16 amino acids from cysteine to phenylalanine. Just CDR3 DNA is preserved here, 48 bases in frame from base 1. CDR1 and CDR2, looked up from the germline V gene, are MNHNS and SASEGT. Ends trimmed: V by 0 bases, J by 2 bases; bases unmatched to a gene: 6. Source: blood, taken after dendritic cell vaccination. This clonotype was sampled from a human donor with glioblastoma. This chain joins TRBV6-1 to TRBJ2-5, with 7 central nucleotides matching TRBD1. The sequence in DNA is TGTGCCAGCAGTGAAGCTTGGGACAGACTTCAAGAGACCCAGTACTTC. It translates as CASSEAWDRLQETQYF.